These 13 T cell receptor beta chains were all obtained from the same sample, sequenced in a study of T cell responses to AZD1222 COVID-19 vaccine. Profiled with immunoSEQ multiplex PCR; TCRdb holds only in-frame clones, not every one. The table includes around 160,000 clones, 91% detected once. Sequenced material: peripheral blood, taken 28 days after the second AZD1222 dose. These TCRs come from an adult who received the AZD1222 COVID-19 vaccine.

The gene calls are TRBV12-5 and TRBJ1-1, with TRBD1 identical over 8 bases. This CDR3 is 13 amino acids long. J lost 7 bases, V lost 6 bases, and 7 bases had no gene match. Germline V gene data show CDR1 as LGHNT and CDR2 as FRNRAP. Written as DNA, the CDR3 is TGTGCTAGTGGGATGGACAGGGCTTTTGAAGCTTTCTTT. The encoded protein is CASGMDRAFEAFF.

About this clone itself: The junction and the germline gene differ at one end; a read error may be behind it. V gene TRBV6-2 or TRBV6-3 combines with J gene TRBJ1-5; D not certain. The V gene's germline CDR1 is MNHEY and CDR2 SVGEGT. This CDR3 is 12 amino acids long. CDR3 loop: CASGYSNQPQHF. The CDR3 DNA reads as TGTGCCAGCGGTTATAGCAATCAGCCCCAGCATTTT.

The V gene is TRBV7-8, the J gene TRBJ1-1, with 9 bases aligning to TRBD1. Trimming removed 5 bases from V and 11 bases from J; junction bases left unmatched: 15. The CDR3 has 15 residues. Germline CDR1 and CDR2: SGHVS and FQNEAQ. CDR3 DNA: TGTGCCAGCAGCCCGTCCGGGACAGGGTCCCTGTGGGCTTTCTTT. The encoded protein is CASSPSGTGSLWAFF.

The CDR3 loop reads CASSLGAALVLTF. The CDR3 DNA is TGTGCCAGCAGCTTAGGAGCTGCCCTCGTCCTGACTTTC. The rearrangement links TRBV11-3 to TRBJ2-6; no clear D. CDR3 length: 13 amino acids. Germline CDR1 SGHNT, CDR2 YENEEA. Trimming left V 1 base short and J 12 bases short, with 10 bases between.

The V and J genes are TRBV9 and TRBJ2-1; D gene ambiguous. The CDR3 runs 11 residues. CDR1 and CDR2 from the germline V gene are SGDLS and YYNGEE. V lost 4 bases to trimming and J lost 9 bases, with 8 bases between them. CDR3 in DNA: TGTGCCAGCAGCTGGGTTGGTGAGCAGTTCTTC. It yields the protein CASSWVGEQFF.

Only a few counts were recorded for this clone. The chain has TRBV4-1 and TRBJ2-7, with D unresolved. Germline V CDR1 and CDR2: MGHRA, YSYEKL. The CDR3 sequence is 14 residues long. V was cut by 1 base and J by 5 bases, with 12 bases left in between. This CDR3 is CASSQGLPWDEQYF. The DNA of the CDR3 is TGCGCCAGCAGCCAAGGACTGCCTTGGGACGAGCAGTACTTC.

CDR3 sequence reads: CASSPGLEGGKTQYF. In DNA form, the CDR3 reads TGTGCCAGCAGCCCAGGCCTTGAGGGCGGAAAGACCCAGTACTTC. The rearrangement links TRBV7-6 to TRBJ2-5; D possibly corresponds to TRBD2 (5 bases). Germline-derived CDR1 and CDR2 are SGHVS and FNYEAQ. Trimming left V 5 bases short and J 6 bases short, with 19 bases between. The CDR3 covers 15 residues. Filled out from reference TRBV7-6 and TRBJ2-5, the complete variable domain reads GAGVSQSPRYKVTKRGQDVALRCDPISGHVSLYWYRQALGQGPEFLTYFNYEAQQDKSGLPNDRFSAERPEGSISTLTIQRTEQRDSAMYRCASSPGLEGGKTQYFGPGTRLLVL.

The chain links TRBV2 to TRBJ2-3; TRBD2 matches at 12 bases. Germline values: CDR1 SNHLY, CDR2 FYNNEI. The CDR3 is made up of 18 amino acids. J lost 2 bases, V lost 1 base, and 7 bases had no gene match. CDR3 sequence: CASSEDGLAGGDTDTQYF. In DNA form, the CDR3 reads TGTGCCAGCAGTGAAGATGGTCTAGCGGGAGGGGACACAGATACGCAGTATTTT.

The chain carries TRBV5-6 and TRBJ2-3; D tentatively reads TRBD1 or TRBD2 (6 bases each). Germline values: CDR1 SGHDT, CDR2 YYEEEE. Trimming shortened V by 2 bases and J by 7 bases, and 11 bases separated the two germline ends. The CDR3 loop spans 13 amino acids. CDR3 residues: CASSFLGGNTQYF. For the CDR3, the DNA is TGTGCCAGCAGCTTTCTAGGGGGGAATACGCAGTATTTT.

The chain employs TRBV2 and TRBJ1-2, with D tentatively TRBD1 (5 bases). The CDR3 has 13 amino acids. The V and J ends lost 4 bases and 3 bases respectively, with 9 bases between them. The germline V gene encodes CDR1 SNHLY and CDR2 FYNNEI. CDR3 region: CASSVAGHYGYTF. In nucleotides, the CDR3 is TGTGCCAGCAGTGTAGCAGGGCACTATGGCTACACCTTC.

The V gene is TRBV15, the J gene TRBJ1-5, with 7 bases identical to TRBD1. The CDR3 length is 15 residues. Germline loops: CDR1 LNHNV, CDR2 YYDKDF (reference sequence). The ends lost 7 bases at V and 7 bases at J; junction bases unmatched: 13. Here the CDR3 reads CATTNGQVVAQPQHF. The DNA of the CDR3 is TGTGCCACCACCAATGGACAGGTTGTGGCGCAGCCCCAGCATTTT.

The chain uses TRBV5-1 and TRBJ2-1; D tentatively reads TRBD1 or TRBD2 (5 bases each). This CDR3 has 14 residues. Germline loops: CDR1 SGHRS, CDR2 YFSETQ. Trimming shortened V by 3 bases and J by 4 bases, and 11 bases separated the two germline ends. CDR3 coding DNA: TGCGCCAGCAGCTCCCGGGACCGATACAATGAGCAGTTCTTC. Protein product: CASSSRDRYNEQFF.

About this clone itself: This specimen includes other DNA sequences encoding the same CDR3. The gene calls are TRBV29-1 and TRBJ1-5; D gene uncertain. The length of the CDR3 is 13 residues. In germline, CDR1 is SQVTM, CDR2 ANQGSEA. Deletions cut 4 bases from V and 1 base from J, with 8 bases between. Here the CDR3 reads CSVGGQSNQPQHF. CDR3 nucleotide sequence: TGCAGCGTTGGGGGTCAGAGCAATCAGCCCCAGCATTTT.